This TCR beta chain is from a study of technical replicates of blood from several donors. V lost 7 bases and J lost 0; bases outside the gene matches: 6. From germline, CDR1 is MNHEY and CDR2 SVGAGI. This CDR3 contains 15 residues. This table comes from immunoSEQ multiplex PCR, and its TCRdb copy is limited to in-frame clones, with some not included. The table has about 80,000 clones, 95% to 98% seen once. The rearrangement joins TRBV6-5 to TRBJ2-3; TRBD1 matches 8 bases. This TCR was recovered from a human donor in good health. Sequencing used T cells isolated from PBMCs. CDR3 in amino acids: CASIGRGLSTDTQYF. For the CDR3, the DNA is TGTGCCAGCATTGGCAGGGGGCTCAGCACAGATACGCAGTATTTT.